This entry features one T cell receptor beta chain sequence. Antigen specificity is unknown. The study reverse transcribed the entire isolated RNA, so it sequenced expressed TCRB transcripts. TCRdb's copy holds only in-frame clones and misses some; the assay was immunoSEQ multiplex PCR. The data show around 160,000 clones, with around 9% seen just once and under 0.75% held by the top ten. CDR3 length equals 12 residues. V was shortened by 5 bases and J by 3 bases, with 7 bases between the two germline ends. Germline V gene lookup returns CDR1 SEHNR and CDR2 FQNEAQ (reference sequence). The record originates from a study of beta chain features in type 1 diabetes. Findings of the study overall: Shortening of TCRB CDR3s, moderate but significant, appeared in all four CD4+ subsets of Type 1 diabetes patients. Patients' naive, central memory and regulatory TCRB repertoires appeared more alike than those of healthy donors.

Heparinised blood was drawn once per donor, averaging about 116 mL. The authors sorted CD4+ naive, central memory, regulatory and stem cell-like memory cells via CD45RO/CCR7/CD25/CD127/CD95/CD27. This rearrangement joins TRBV7-9 to TRBJ1-2, with D unresolved. The sequenced sample consisted of central memory CD4+ T cells from blood. The sequence derives from a woman younger than 45 with type 1 diabetes. CDR3: CASSLLDYGYTF. The DNA for the CDR3 is TGTGCCAGCAGCCTATTGGACTATGGCTACACCTTC.